Following are 32 T cell receptor beta chains from one sample sequenced in a study of cytomegalovirus exposure and HLA in healthy donors. 60 Vbeta and 13 Jbeta primers were used in PCR. Generated by immunoSEQ multiplex PCR, the TCRdb table keeps only in-frame clones and is missing some. The sample gives more than 250,000 clones, 70% to 90% of which show up once; approximately 2% is in the top ten. Sequenced input: PBMCs. The receptor source for this set is a young woman in good health and CMV-seronegative.

V and J are TRBV9 and TRBJ2-3, with 8 bases fitting TRBD2. The CDR3 runs 16 residues. The germline CDR1 and CDR2 sequences are SGDLS and YYNGEE. Trimming took 0 bases from V and 5 from J; bases not matched to a gene: 8. CDR3 in amino acids: CASSVAPGGVRDTQYF. For the CDR3, the DNA is TGTGCCAGCAGCGTAGCTCCGGGGGGGGTGCGAGATACGCAGTATTTT. The full variable domain, its missing parts supplied by reference TRBV9 and TRBJ2-3, is DSGVTQTPKHLITATGQRVTLRCSPRSGDLSVYWYQQSLDQGLQFLIQYYNGEERAKGNILERFSAQQFPDLHSELNLSSLELGDSALYFCASSVAPGGVRDTQYFGPGTRLTVL.

In regard to this clone: At the DNA level, this CDR3 is encoded by other sequences in the same sample as well. The chain carries TRBV5-4 and TRBJ1-2, with 8 bases lining up with TRBD1. Germline-derived CDR1 and CDR2 are SGHNT and YYREEE (reference sequence). V lost 4 bases, J lost 4 bases, and 3 bases stayed unmatched. The length of the CDR3 is 13 residues. The CDR3 region is CASSRDRGYGYTF. The CDR3 DNA reads TGTGCCAGCAGCCGAGACAGGGGCTATGGCTACACCTTC.

The CDR3 DNA is TGTGCCAGCAGTTACTCCGGCGGGGCCGGCCTCGGGGAGCAGTACTTC. Protein: CASSYSGGAGLGEQYF. The chain employs TRBV6-5 and TRBJ2-7; possible D gene TRBD2, 6 bases. The CDR3 length is 16 residues. Trimming cost V 0 bases and J 7 bases, with 19 bases left between them. Germline-derived CDR1 and CDR2 are MNHEY and SVGAGI.

This clone came up a few times. This rearrangement joins TRBV2 to TRBJ2-2, with 7 bases aligning to TRBD2. After removal of 5 bases from V and 7 bases from J, the junction contained 13 bases not matched to a gene. CDR3 size: 16 residues. CDR1 SNHLY and CDR2 FYNNEI come from the germline V gene. CDR3 sequence: CASSRDRTSLGGELFF. CDR3 nucleotides: TGTGCCAGCAGTCGAGATAGGACTAGTCTGGGCGGGGAGCTGTTTTTT.

The V and J genes are TRBV27 and TRBJ2-3; no reliable D call. This CDR3 comprises 15 residues. V lost 0 bases and J lost 5, with 12 bases in between. The V gene's germline CDR1 is MNHEY and CDR2 SMNVEV (reference sequence). CDR3 sequence (DNA): TGTGCCAGCAGTTTATCCCCCGATCGCGGAGATACGCAGTATTTT. It yields the protein CASSLSPDRGDTQYF.

The chain carries TRBV6-5 and TRBJ2-1, with D perhaps matching TRBD1 (5 bases). V was pared by 5 bases and J by 5 bases, with 16 bases between. This CDR3 is built from 15 residues. In germline, CDR1 is MNHEY, CDR2 SVGAGI. The CDR3 DNA is TGTGCCAGCAGTCCTTGGGGTGGGGCGGACAATGAGCAGTTCTTC. This encodes CASSPWGGADNEQFF.

The chain links TRBV5-1 to TRBJ2-6; D gene uncertain. The germline V gene encodes CDR1 SGHRS and CDR2 YFSETQ. This CDR3 is built from 15 residues. Trimming removed 7 bases at V and 0 bases at J, with 11 bases between. As DNA, the CDR3 is TGCGCCAGCTTAGAACCTTCCTCTGGGGCCAACGTCCTGACTTTC. Translating gives CASLEPSSGANVLTF.

The rearrangement uses TRBV5-4 and TRBJ1-4, with unresolved D. The CDR3 runs 13 residues. V lost 4 bases and J lost 0, with 4 bases in between. CDR1 SGHNT and CDR2 YYREEE come from the germline V gene (reference sequence). The CDR3 DNA reads TGTGCCAGCAGCCCCGCAACTAATGAAAAACTGTTTTTT. Translating it yields CASSPATNEKLFF.

The V and J genes are TRBV11-2 and TRBJ1-2; D might be TRBD1 (6 bases). CDR1 and CDR2 from the germline V gene are SGHAT and FQNNGV. V gave up 6 bases and J gave up 3 bases, with 20 bases separating them. The CDR3 is 16 residues long. The CDR3 loop is CASRKKEEGGDYGYTF. DNA of the CDR3: TGTGCCAGCAGAAAAAAAGAGGAGGGGGGGGACTATGGCTACACCTTC.

The CDR3 DNA is TGTGCCAGCAGCTTAGTAGGCGGTAACACTGAAGCTTTCTTT. Protein product: CASSLVGGNTEAFF. V and J are TRBV5-6 and TRBJ1-1; no reliable D call. V lost 2 bases and J lost 2, with 10 bases in between. This CDR3 has 14 residues. Germline-derived CDR1 and CDR2 are SGHDT and YYEEEE.

Turning to this clone: This sample also contains other DNA sequences that code for the same CDR3. The chain links TRBV15 to TRBJ2-5, with TRBD1 matching over 9 bases. Germline loops: CDR1 LNHNV, CDR2 YYDKDF (reference sequence). V shed 3 bases and J 2 bases; nucleotides not matched to a gene: 4. This CDR3 is built from 15 residues. Here the CDR3 reads CATSRDRGFQETQYF. Here the CDR3 DNA reads TGTGCCACCAGCAGGGACAGGGGTTTTCAAGAGACCCAGTACTTC.

The chain uses TRBV19 and TRBJ1-5; D gene unclear. Deletions cut 1 base from V and 3 bases from J, with 10 bases between. CDR3 length: 15 residues. CDR1 LNHDA and CDR2 SQIVND come from the germline V gene (reference sequence). In DNA, the CDR3 is TGTGCCAGTAGTATAGCCGGGTTGAACAATCAGCCCCAGCATTTT. Its translation: CASSIAGLNNQPQHF.

The gene calls are TRBV6-4 and TRBJ2-5; 10 bases align to TRBD2. Trimming took 6 bases from V and 2 from J; bases not matched to a gene: 6. Germline CDR1 is MRHNA and CDR2 is SNTAGT. This CDR3 region has 15 residues. In DNA, the CDR3 is TGTGCCAGCAGCCCGTCTAGCGGGGGTCAAGAGACCCAGTACTTC. This codes for CASSPSSGGQETQYF.

J is TRBJ1-4 and V is TRBV7-2, with 8 bases lining up with TRBD1. Trimming removed 1 base from V and 0 bases from J; junction bases left unmatched: 4. This CDR3 spans 17 amino acids. The germline V gene has CDR1 SGHTA and CDR2 FQGNSA. CDR3 protein: CASSLDRGWATNEKLFF. The CDR3 DNA sequence: TGTGCCAGCAGCTTAGACAGGGGGTGGGCAACTAATGAAAAACTGTTTTTT.

The chain recombines TRBV7-9 with TRBJ1-1; the D gene is possibly TRBD1 (5 bases). The ends were cut back, 2 bases at V and 6 bases at J, with 16 bases in the middle. The CDR3 has 15 residues. Germline loops: CDR1 SEHNR, CDR2 FQNEAQ (reference sequence). The chain's CDR3 is CASSLTRGHLSEAFF. CDR3 nucleotide sequence: TGTGCCAGCAGCTTAACTCGCGGACATCTCTCTGAAGCTTTCTTT.

The chain is built from TRBV6-1 and TRBJ1-5; D unclear. The CDR3 sequence is 17 residues long. V shed 2 bases and J shed 2 bases, with 16 bases lying between them. Germline values: CDR1 MNHNS, CDR2 SASEGT. CDR3 sequence: CASSENTEVWGNQPQHF. Written as DNA, the CDR3 is TGTGCCAGCAGTGAAAATACGGAGGTGTGGGGCAATCAGCCCCAGCATTTT.

This chain links TRBV5-4 with TRBJ1-2; D perhaps matches TRBD1 (6 bases). This CDR3 contains 13 residues. The germline V gene encodes CDR1 SGHNT and CDR2 YYREEE (reference sequence). The V and J ends lost 4 bases and 6 bases respectively, with 13 bases between them. CDR3 amino acids: CASSQVSGDGYTF. The CDR3 coding sequence is TGTGCCAGCAGCCAAGTTTCAGGGGATGGCTACACCTTC.

J is TRBJ2-7 and V is TRBV5-6, with D unresolved. CDR1 is SGHDT and CDR2 is YYEEEE in the germline V gene. This CDR3 spans 13 amino acids. With 2 bases removed from V and 3 bases from J, the gap between germline ends came to 9 bases. The CDR3 sequence is CASSFGVNYEQYF. The DNA for the CDR3 is TGTGCCAGCAGCTTCGGAGTAAACTACGAGCAGTACTTC.

CDR3 DNA sequence: TGCGCCAGCAGGGGGGGGACAGGGCTCCCCGGGGATACGCAGTATTTT. This gives the protein CASRGGTGLPGDTQYF. V is TRBV5-1 and J is TRBJ2-3, with 9 bases lining up with TRBD1. This CDR3 spans 16 amino acids. Germline V gene data show CDR1 as SGHRS and CDR2 as YFSETQ. The V segment lost 5 bases and the J segment 6 bases; nucleotides outside the gene matches: 13.

The V and J genes are TRBV4-1 and TRBJ2-7; 7 positions match TRBD2. The CDR3 has 16 residues. The V gene end was trimmed by 2 bases and the J gene end by 3 bases; junction bases not matched to a gene: 10. Germline CDR1 and CDR2: MGHRA and YSYEKL. CDR3 sequence: CASSQRGGEGRYEQYF. The DNA for the CDR3 is TGCGCCAGCAGCCAAAGGGGCGGGGAGGGTCGCTACGAGCAGTACTTC.

The genes are TRBV11-3 and TRBJ2-1, with D perhaps TRBD2 (7 bases). Trimming stripped 6 bases from V and 7 bases from J, with 22 bases between. The CDR3 totals 16 residues. Germline V gene data show CDR1 as SGHNT and CDR2 as YENEEA. For the CDR3, the DNA is TGTGCCAGCAGGACCCCCCTGGTGAAGGGGGGGAATGAGCAGTTCTTC. As protein: CASRTPLVKGGNEQFF. The variable domain in full, with the rest retrieved from reference TRBV11-3 and TRBJ2-1, is EAGVVQSPRYKIIEKKQPVAFWCNPISGHNTLYWYLQNLGQGPELLIRYENEEAVDDSQLPKDRFSAERLKGVDSTLKIQPAELGDSAVYLCASRTPLVKGGNEQFFGPGTRLTVL.

The chain links TRBV5-8 to TRBJ1-2; D unclear. The CDR3 consists of 14 residues. Germline values: CDR1 SGHTS, CDR2 YDEGEE. V was trimmed by 3 bases and J by 6 bases, leaving 15 bases between them. CDR3 nucleotide sequence: TGTGCCAGCAGCTCCGCCCCGGTCGGAGATGGCTACACCTTC. Amino acid sequence: CASSSAPVGDGYTF.

The chain links TRBV4-1 to TRBJ2-7; 10 bases match TRBD2. V dropped 3 bases and J dropped 7; count of bases not matched to a gene: 12. Per germline, CDR1 MGHRA and CDR2 YSYEKL. The CDR3 runs to 16 residues. The CDR3 region is CASSQSRAGGPKEQYF. In nucleotides, the CDR3 is TGCGCCAGCAGCCAGTCGCGAGCGGGGGGGCCTAAGGAGCAGTACTTC.

This clone was observed a few times. The chain employs TRBV6-6 and TRBJ2-7, with 8 bases matching TRBD1. CDR3 size: 15 residues. Germline V lookup: CDR1 MNHNY, CDR2 SVGAGI (reference sequence). Unmatched junction bases numbered 9, after V lost 7 bases and J lost 1 base. The CDR3, as DNA: TGTGCCAGCAACCCCGGGACAGGCCTATCCTACGAGCAGTACTTC. Amino acid sequence: CASNPGTGLSYEQYF.

The V and J genes are TRBV6-1 and TRBJ1-5; TRBD1 aligns across 7 bases. This CDR3 has 13 amino acids. Germline values: CDR1 MNHNS, CDR2 SASEGT. The ends lost 6 bases at V and 9 bases at J; junction bases unmatched: 8. The CDR3 region is CASRYTGVGPQHF. The CDR3 DNA sequence: TGTGCCAGCAGATACACAGGGGTAGGGCCCCAGCATTTT.

This chain connects TRBV14 to TRBJ2-3; D is unresolved. Germline V gene data show CDR1 as SGHDN and CDR2 as FVKESK. The V end was cut by 0 bases, the J end by 6 bases, with 7 bases between. CDR3 length equals 13 residues. The CDR3 reads CASSQDLRDTQYF. For the CDR3, the DNA is TGTGCCAGCAGCCAAGACTTACGGGATACGCAGTATTTT. The whole variable domain, remainder taken from reference TRBV14 and TRBJ2-3, is EAGVTQFPSHSVIEKGQTVTLRCDPISGHDNLYWYRRVMGKEIKFLLHFVKESKQDESGMPNNRFLAERTGGTYSTLKVQPAELEDSGVYFCASSQDLRDTQYFGPGTRLTVL.

In its sample, this clone was seen once. The chain combines TRBV19 with TRBJ2-3; D is unclear. Trimming cost V 6 bases and J 0 bases, with 10 bases left between them. Germline assignment: CDR1 LNHDA and CDR2 SQIVND (reference sequence). This CDR3 spans 14 amino acids. CDR3 region: CASSFLSSTDTQYF. Here the CDR3 DNA reads TGTGCCAGTAGCTTCCTCTCTAGCACAGATACGCAGTATTTT.

The chain combines TRBV6-1 with TRBJ1-1; 11 nucleotides agree with TRBD1. The V segment lost 0 bases and the J segment 5 bases; nucleotides outside the gene matches: 5. CDR1 MNHNS and CDR2 SASEGT come from the germline V gene. CDR3 size: 16 residues. The CDR3 DNA is TGTGCCAGCAGTGAAGCAGGGACAGGGGGTGAGACTGAAGCTTTCTTT. Translating gives CASSEAGTGGETEAFF.

The gene calls are TRBV5-1 and TRBJ2-5; TRBD2 might be the D (5 bases). V was pared by 1 base and J by 5 bases, with 12 bases between. CDR1 is SGHRS and CDR2 is YFSETQ in the germline V gene. CDR3 length equals 14 residues. The CDR3 is CASSLRPGGETQYF. The CDR3 DNA follows: TGCGCCAGCAGCTTGCGTCCCGGCGGGGAGACCCAGTACTTC.

This chain uses TRBV2 with TRBJ1-1; the match to TRBD1 covers 7 bases. Germline V gene data show CDR1 as SNHLY and CDR2 as FYNNEI. With 4 bases clipped from V and 0 bases from J, the junction kept 2 bases outside the gene matches. This CDR3 has 14 amino acids. The CDR3 bases are TGTGCCAGCAGTGTAACAGGGGTGAACACTGAAGCTTTCTTT. It is translated as CASSVTGVNTEAFF.

The chain joins TRBV5-6 to TRBJ1-6; D may be TRBD1 (6 bases). V dropped 2 bases and J dropped 4 bases, with 7 bases sitting between them. The CDR3 covers 14 residues. The germline V gene encodes CDR1 SGHDT and CDR2 YYEEEE. DNA for the CDR3: TGTGCCAGCAGCTTTGGACAGTATAATTCACCCCTCCACTTT. Translation: CASSFGQYNSPLHF.

J is TRBJ2-3 and V is TRBV4-1, with 7 bases aligning to TRBD2. This CDR3 spans 15 amino acids. With V trimmed by 1 base and J by 8 bases, 9 bases remained unmatched. Germline V gene data show CDR1 as MGHRA and CDR2 as YSYEKL. CDR3 sequence reads: CASSQVSGGRITQYF. For the CDR3, the DNA is TGCGCCAGCAGCCAAGTGTCCGGGGGGAGGATTACGCAGTATTTT.